Sequencing of this T cell receptor beta chain was carried out in a study of blood T cells in healthy people across ages. Study-wide findings and caveats: Age brought a roughly linear fall in TCR beta diversity measured per million T cells. There was a strong correlation between TCR beta diversity and naive T cell percentage.

Remarks on this clonotype: Its antigen is currently unknown.

The use of a sample-barcoded 5' primer and a J-beta primer mix characterized a second PCR of about 7 to 12 cycles. Every individual sample yielded 2.5 million or more paired-end reads (each containing CDR3). MiXCR, applied by TCRdb to the 5' RACE reads, yields one record per CDR3 protein. Counted here are about 800,000 distinct CDR3 sequences, more than 20% occurring once; the ten biggest clones make up 3.7%. Trimming cost V 1 base and J 0 bases; bases outside gene matches: 13. The CDR3 has 18 amino acids. The germline CDR1 and CDR2 sequences are SGHRS and YFSETQ. This sample was also put to use in a study of T cells of mothers and their children.

This sequence was found in a boy between 5 and 17 years old in good health. The source material was blood. The V call is TRBV5-1, the J call TRBJ2-7, with TRBD1 identical over 7 bases. CDR3 sequence: CASSLIRTGPFSSYEQYF. The CDR3 coding sequence is TGCGCCAGCAGCTTGATTCGGACAGGACCCTTCTCCTCCTACGAGCAGTACTTC.